The 27 T cell receptor beta chains below all came from one sample that was sequenced in a study of T cells expressing NK-cell markers. TCRdb re-analyzed the 5' RACE reads; it lists each CDR3 protein once, without DNA. The sample includes approximately 460,000 distinct CDR3 sequences. The sequenced material came from blood T cells: a sorted CD56 or NKG2C T cell subset, CD4+ or CD8+ T cells, or bulk PBMC T cells (not recorded which). These receptor sequences come from a woman aged 18-70 years in good health.

This rearrangement joins TRBV20-1 to TRBJ2-3; TCRdb lists TRBD1, though no DNA is available to test this call. Looked up from germline, CDR1 is DFQATT and CDR2 is SNEGSKA (reference sequence). The CDR3 consists of 15 residues. The CDR3 region is CSALNSGERTDTQYF.

The chain uses TRBV2 and TRBJ1-5; TCRdb gives TRBD1 as the D gene, but with no DNA this cannot be confirmed. Germline CDR1 and CDR2: SNHLY and FYNNEI. The CDR3 has 16 residues. The CDR3 protein is CASSDQGGHRNQPQHF. Variable domain in full (rest from reference TRBV2 and TRBJ1-5): EPEVTQTPSHQVTQMGQEVILRCVPISNHLYFYWYRQILGQKVEFLVSFYNNEISEKSEIFDDQFSVERPDGSNFTLKIRSTKLEDSAMYFCASSDQGGHRNQPQHFGDGTRLSIL.

J is TRBJ2-1 and V is TRBV20-1; without DNA, the TCRdb call of TRBD1 cannot be checked. The CDR3 contains 15 residues. Germline V gene lookup returns CDR1 DFQATT and CDR2 SNEGSKA (reference sequence). CDR3 in amino acids: CSARANRASYNEQFF.

The genes are TRBV12-3 or TRBV12-4 and TRBJ2-1; TCRdb's D call, TRBD2, is unchecked because there is no DNA. The CDR3 consists of 16 residues. CDR3 region: CASSTSGPSSYNEQFF.

This sequence joins TRBV4-2 and TRBJ1-5; TCRdb reports TRBD1, a call that lacks DNA to check it against. This CDR3 is 16 amino acids long. CDR1 and CDR2 (germline): LGHNA, YNFKEQ. The CDR3 protein is CASSQWGAWGNQPQHF.

The CDR3 sequence: CASSYTMEADTQYF. The chain carries TRBV6-5 and TRBJ2-3; TCRdb's D call of TRBD2 is untestable without DNA. The CDR3 is 14 residues long. CDR1 MNHEY and CDR2 SVGAGI come from the germline V gene.

The genes are TRBV12-3 or TRBV12-4 and TRBJ1-6; TCRdb's assignment of TRBD1 cannot be checked, as there is no DNA. The CDR3 extends over 15 amino acids. CDR3 amino acids: CASSPAGDYNSPLHF.

The CDR3 reads CSAGLSAGGPYEQFF. The V gene is TRBV20-1, the J gene TRBJ2-1; TCRdb picks TRBD2, but there is no DNA to check that call. The CDR3 runs 15 residues. The germline V gene has CDR1 DFQATT and CDR2 SNEGSKA (reference sequence).

The rearrangement links TRBV5-1 to TRBJ1-6; checking the TCRdb D call of TRBD1 is not possible without DNA. Germline V gene sequence: CDR1 SGHRS, CDR2 YFSETQ. CDR3 size: 15 residues. The CDR3 spells CASSLDRGSNSPLHF.

The chain joins TRBV12-3 or TRBV12-4 to TRBJ2-1. CDR3 size: 13 residues. The CDR3 reads CASSFRERYEQFF.

The chain uses TRBV18 and TRBJ2-3; TCRdb indicates TRBD1, and absent DNA this call remains unverified. There are 15 residues in the CDR3. Germline CDR1 KGHSH, CDR2 LQKENI. CDR3 amino acids: CASSPPGGKADTQYF. The full variable domain, in which reference TRBV18 and TRBJ2-3 provide the parts outside the CDR3, is NAGVMQNPRHLVRRRGQEARLRCSPMKGHSHVYWYRQLPEEGLKFMVYLQKENIIDESGMPKERFSAEFPKEGPSILRIQQVVRGDSAAYFCASSPPGGKADTQYFGPGTRLTVL.

The chain couples TRBV29-1 to TRBJ1-2; the TCRdb D gene call, TRBD1, has no DNA to confirm it. Germline lookup yields CDR1 SQVTM and CDR2 ANQGSEA. The length of the CDR3 is 12 residues. CDR3 in amino acids: CSVDRGYGGYTF.

V and J are TRBV20-1 and TRBJ2-4; TCRdb picks TRBD2, but there is no DNA to check that call. CDR1 and CDR2 from the germline V gene are DFQATT and SNEGSKA (reference sequence). CDR3 length equals 15 residues. The CDR3 region is CSGRVAKLAKNIQYF.

CDR3: CSASQSRGSYNEQFF. The V call is TRBV20-1, the J call TRBJ2-1. The V gene's germline CDR1 is DFQATT and CDR2 SNEGSKA (reference sequence). The CDR3 length is 15 residues.

The chain is built from TRBV6-1 and TRBJ1-1; the D call of TRBD1 rests on TCRdb alone, since no DNA is present to check it. The CDR3 length is 13 residues. CDR1 and CDR2 from the germline V gene are MNHNS and SASEGT. The CDR3 region is CASSAYGTPEAFF.

V usage is TRBV7-9 and J usage is TRBJ1-4. Germline V CDR1 and CDR2: SEHNR, FQNEAQ (reference sequence). CDR3 length equals 13 residues. This CDR3 is CASSGPSNEKLFF.

The CDR3 protein is CASSSPPSEQYF. The chain carries TRBV11-1 and TRBJ2-7; with no DNA, the TCRdb D assignment of TRBD1 cannot be verified. This CDR3 contains 12 residues. CDR1 and CDR2 (germline): SGHAT, FQDESV (reference sequence).

The genes are TRBV9 and TRBJ2-7; there is no DNA to check the TCRdb D call of TRBD1. The V gene's germline CDR1 is SGDLS and CDR2 YYNGEE. CDR3 size: 15 residues. The CDR3 reads CASSVADGSGYEQYF.

The chain carries TRBV5-4 and TRBJ2-2; TCRdb gives TRBD2 as the D gene, but with no DNA this cannot be confirmed. CDR1 SGHNT and CDR2 YYREEE come from the germline V gene (reference sequence). This CDR3 has 15 residues. The CDR3 protein is CASSLTSGNTGELFF.

This chain joins TRBV5-1 and TRBJ2-7; the TRBD1 assignment by TCRdb is unverifiable without DNA. The CDR3 spans 13 residues. Germline V gene sequence: CDR1 SGHRS, CDR2 YFSETQ. The CDR3 region is CASSPGVGYEQYF.

This CDR3 reads CASTPGTGLSYNEQFF. This chain connects TRBV12-3 or TRBV12-4 to TRBJ2-1; TCRdb returns TRBD1, unconfirmable since there is no DNA. This CDR3 is 16 amino acids long.

This chain connects TRBV7-9 to TRBJ2-1; TCRdb designates TRBD1, a call that cannot be tested without DNA. Germline V CDR1 and CDR2: SEHNR, FQNEAQ (reference sequence). This CDR3 has 14 amino acids. This CDR3 reads CASSLGGGLREQFF.

The chain has TRBV7-2 and TRBJ1-6; TCRdb's D gene call, TRBD1, goes unchecked for lack of DNA. The germline V gene has CDR1 SGHTA and CDR2 FQGNSA. The CDR3 is 15 residues long. CDR3 region: CASSPRQGLHSPLHF.

The chain recombines TRBV12-3 or TRBV12-4 with TRBJ2-1. The CDR3 extends over 14 amino acids. CDR3 sequence: CASRAAGSYNEQFF.

The gene calls are TRBV20-1 and TRBJ2-3. The CDR3 totals 11 residues. The germline V gene has CDR1 DFQATT and CDR2 SNEGSKA (reference sequence). Here the CDR3 reads CSATEVDTQYF.

This sequence joins TRBV9 and TRBJ2-1; TCRdb lists TRBD1, though no DNA is available to test this call. The CDR3 extends over 14 amino acids. CDR1 and CDR2 (germline): SGDLS, YYNGEE. The CDR3 is CASSDGTPHNEPFF.

The chain carries TRBV18 and TRBJ2-3. The CDR3 covers 13 residues. Germline CDR1 KGHSH, CDR2 LQKENI. CDR3 sequence: CASSPPMGDTQYF.